This T cell receptor (beta chain) was documented in a study of early T cells in non-severe SARS-CoV-2 infection. The CDR3 is made up of 16 amino acids. Molecules of cDNA were individually given unique molecular identifiers that were attached to them. In TCRdb, the 5' RACE reads were re-called with MiXCR into one record per CDR3 protein. Among just under 85,000 distinct CDR3 sequences listed, about 10% were seen once. The receptor was derived from an adult who was a healthcare worker with PCR-confirmed SARS-CoV-2 infection or an uninfected control (not recorded which). Sequenced here: whole blood, sampled at baseline. The chain recombines TRBV21-1 with TRBJ2-2; the table's TRBD2 call for D was not verified on the DNA. TRBV21-1 is an annotated pseudogene. The CDR3 sequence: CASSKLPDWNTGELFF. The CDR3 bases are TGTGCCAGCAGCAAATTACCGGACTGGAACACCGGGGAGCTGTTTTTT.